These 23 T cell receptor beta chains were all obtained from the same sample, sequenced in a study of CD8 T cells in Susac syndrome. RNA totalling roughly 0.45 to 1 ug underwent reverse transcription with random hexamers. TCRdb fed the immunoSEQ multiplex PCR reads into MiXCR, producing one record per CDR3 protein. The sample contains approximately 260,000 distinct CDR3 sequences, 95% to 97% of which appear only once. Sequenced sample: CD4+ T cells from PBMCs. The receptors were gathered from a human donor with Susac syndrome.

This chain uses TRBV4-2 with TRBJ2-5, with 12 bases lining up with TRBD1. The CDR3 runs 14 residues. CDR1 is LGHNA and CDR2 is YNFKEQ in the germline V gene. Trimming took 4 bases from V and 7 from J; bases not matched to a gene: 4. CDR3 residues: CASSRDRGLGTQYF. DNA of the CDR3: TGTGCCAGCAGCCGGGACAGGGGGCTTGGGACCCAGTACTTC.

The V gene is TRBV20-1, the J gene TRBJ1-2; 7 positions agree with TRBD1. Germline CDR1 reads DFQATT; CDR2 reads SNEGSKA (reference sequence). The CDR3 length is 13 residues. Germline trimming cut 3 bases from V and 5 bases from J; bases unmatched to any gene: 6. The CDR3 here is CSARRDSLYGYTF. DNA for the CDR3: TGCAGTGCTAGGAGGGACAGCTTATATGGCTACACCTTC.

DNA for the CDR3: TGTGCCAGCAGGCGAGCAGGTCTTTCGGGTGATACGCAGTATTTT. Residues: CASRRAGLSGDTQYF. The chain is built from TRBV14 and TRBJ2-3; D gene unclear. CDR1 is SGHDN, CDR2 FVKESK, per germline. The CDR3 length is 15 residues. V lost 6 bases, J lost 6 bases, and 19 bases lay in between.

This chain connects TRBV9 to TRBJ2-1, with 16 bases identical to TRBD2. V lost 3 bases and J lost 7; bases outside the gene matches: 7. CDR1 SGDLS and CDR2 YYNGEE come from the germline V gene. The CDR3 spans 17 residues. The CDR3 sequence: CASSEVPGLAGGNEQFF. CDR3 DNA sequence: TGTGCCAGCAGCGAAGTTCCGGGACTAGCGGGAGGGAATGAGCAGTTCTTC.

The chain uses TRBV20-1 and TRBJ2-5, with D unclear. CDR1 is DFQATT and CDR2 is SNEGSKA in the germline V gene (reference sequence). V gave up 4 bases and J gave up 5 bases, with 8 bases separating them. The CDR3 extends over 11 amino acids. The CDR3 is CSAKHRETQYF. The CDR3 coding sequence is TGCAGTGCTAAACATAGGGAGACCCAGTACTTC.

This sequence joins TRBV5-1 and TRBJ2-2, with D tentatively TRBD2 (6 bases). The CDR3 sequence is 15 residues long. Germline CDR1 reads SGHRS; CDR2 reads YFSETQ. V lost 7 bases and J lost 0, with 13 bases in between. This CDR3 reads CASRYSGTNTGELFF. The DNA of the CDR3 is TGCGCCAGCCGCTATAGCGGAACGAACACCGGGGAGCTGTTTTTT.

The rearrangement uses TRBV6-2 or TRBV6-3 and TRBJ2-3; no clear D gene. Between the trimmed V and J ends, which lost 3 bases and 2 bases, there was a span of 3 bases. Germline values: CDR1 MNHEY, CDR2 SVGEGT. There are 12 residues in the CDR3. The CDR3 region is CASSYFTDTQYF. CDR3 DNA: TGTGCCAGCAGTTATTTCACAGATACGCAGTATTTT.

V is TRBV6-5 and J is TRBJ2-1, with D maybe TRBD2 (6 bases). Per the germline V gene, CDR1 is MNHEY and CDR2 is SVGAGI. The V end lost 7 bases, the J end lost 8 bases, and 15 bases lay between the germline ends. CDR3 size: 13 residues. The CDR3 sequence: CASTRLETDEQFF. CDR3 nucleotide sequence: TGTGCCAGCACCCGACTAGAGACGGATGAGCAGTTCTTC.

V gene TRBV28 combines with J gene TRBJ1-2; no clear D gene. From germline, CDR1 is MDHEN and CDR2 SYDVKM. V was pared by 10 bases and J by 0 bases, with 9 bases between. This CDR3 has 12 amino acids. In DNA form, the CDR3 reads TGTGCCACCTCTTGGCCTAACTATGGCTACACCTTC. Translating gives CATSWPNYGYTF.

The rearrangement links TRBV20-1 to TRBJ2-5; D may be TRBD1 (5 bases). CDR1 is DFQATT, CDR2 SNEGSKA, per germline (reference sequence). The CDR3 extends over 14 amino acids. V was clipped by 4 bases and J by 2 bases, with 14 bases between them. CDR3 residues: CSATHRNNQETQYF. CDR3 nucleotides: TGCAGTGCTACCCACAGGAATAATCAAGAGACCCAGTACTTC.

This chain links TRBV15 with TRBJ1-4, with 11 nucleotides matching TRBD1. J lost 6 bases, V lost 9 bases, and 6 bases had no gene match. From germline, CDR1 is LNHNV and CDR2 YYDKDF (reference sequence). This CDR3 is built from 14 residues. CDR3 residues: CATTDRGRDEKLFF. The DNA of the CDR3 is TGTGCCACTACGGACAGGGGGCGAGATGAAAAACTGTTTTTT.

The chain carries TRBV30 and TRBJ2-2, with 10 bases lining up with TRBD1. The CDR3 length is 15 residues. Trimming removed 4 bases from V and 3 bases from J; junction bases left unmatched: 5. Germline values: CDR1 GTSNPN, CDR2 SVGIG (reference sequence). Here the CDR3 DNA reads TGTGCCTGGATCAGGGGGACAGGGGACACCGGGGAGCTGTTTTTT. It encodes CAWIRGTGDTGELFF.

The rearrangement uses TRBV4-2 and TRBJ1-1; weak D call: TRBD1 (5 bases). The CDR3 runs 17 residues. Germline lookup yields CDR1 LGHNA and CDR2 YNFKEQ. V was cut by 4 bases and J by 4 bases, with 22 bases left in between. The CDR3 bases are TGTGCCAGCAGCCCGGACTTAACCTTTAGGGGCGGCACTGAAGCTTTCTTT. Protein: CASSPDLTFRGGTEAFF.

This clonotype was picked up a small number of times. The CDR3 bases are TGTGCCAGCAGCTTAGAGGGCACCTACGAGCAGTACTTC. This gives the protein CASSLEGTYEQYF. The chain carries TRBV7-9 and TRBJ2-7; no definite D call. V lost 1 base to trimming and J lost 2 bases, with 6 bases between them. This CDR3 spans 13 amino acids. Germline V CDR1 and CDR2: SEHNR, FQNEAQ (reference sequence).

The chain joins TRBV30 to TRBJ2-1; 10 bases fit TRBD2. In germline, CDR1 is GTSNPN, CDR2 SVGIG (reference sequence). The CDR3 length is 15 residues. The J segment lost 6 bases and the V segment lost 0 bases, leaving 5 bases of the junction unmatched. CDR3 loop: CAWSVRGLATNEQFF. CDR3 nucleotides: TGTGCCTGGAGTGTACGGGGACTAGCGACCAATGAGCAGTTCTTC.

The chain carries TRBV6-2 or TRBV6-3 and TRBJ2-6; TRBD1 aligns across 7 bases. V lost 2 bases to trimming and J lost 3 bases; unmatched junction nucleotides: 13. CDR1 is MNHEY, CDR2 SVGEGT, per germline. The CDR3 spans 19 residues. The CDR3 loop is CASSYSLGQPVGGANVLTF. The DNA of the CDR3 is TGTGCCAGCAGTTACAGCTTGGGACAGCCCGTCGGTGGGGCCAACGTCCTGACTTTC.

The chain joins TRBV3-1 to TRBJ1-1; 7 nucleotides line up with TRBD1. V gave up 8 bases and J gave up 5 bases; unmatched junction bases: 8. Looked up from germline, CDR1 is LGHDT and CDR2 is YNNKEL (reference sequence). The CDR3 totals 13 residues. The CDR3 nucleotides are TGTGCCAGCGGTTCCAGGGGGGGTACTGAAGCTTTCTTT. Translated: CASGSRGGTEAFF.

V gene TRBV11-2 combines with J gene TRBJ2-7; D ambiguous. The CDR3 length is 14 residues. V shed 8 bases and J shed 2 bases, with 16 bases lying between them. Germline CDR1 SGHAT, CDR2 FQNNGV. CDR3 sequence reads: CASLHTVGTYEQYF. The CDR3 DNA reads as TGTGCCAGCCTCCACACGGTCGGTACCTACGAGCAGTACTTC.

The rearrangement uses TRBV5-6 and TRBJ2-7; 8 bases agree with TRBD1. Germline loops: CDR1 SGHDT, CDR2 YYEEEE. The junction had 16 bases not matched to a gene; V was cut back by 7 bases and J by 4 bases. This CDR3 region has 16 residues. The DNA for the CDR3 is TGTGCCAGCCGTTACTCGGGACAGGAGATTTCGTACGAGCAGTACTTC. Protein sequence: CASRYSGQEISYEQYF.

This chain links TRBV30 with TRBJ1-1; D gene uncertain. CDR1 GTSNPN and CDR2 SVGIG come from the germline V gene (reference sequence). With 3 bases removed from V and 0 bases from J, the gap between germline ends came to 8 bases. The length of the CDR3 is 13 residues. CDR3 sequence (DNA): TGTGCCTGGAGGAACAGCGTGAACACTGAAGCTTTCTTT. It yields the protein CAWRNSVNTEAFF.

This clonotype was counted once. The chain recombines TRBV6-4 with TRBJ1-1; the D gene is possibly TRBD1 (6 bases). The CDR3 totals 11 residues. The germline V and J ends were trimmed by 5 bases and 11 bases, with 12 bases remaining between them. In germline, CDR1 is MRHNA, CDR2 SNTAGT. The CDR3 loop is CASSRGDRAFF. CDR3 sequence (DNA): TGTGCCAGCAGTAGGGGGGATAGGGCTTTCTTT.

The genes are TRBV5-1 and TRBJ1-5; 10 bases are a match to TRBD1. The CDR3 is made up of 15 amino acids. CDR1 is SGHRS, CDR2 YFSETQ, per germline. Losses at the gene ends were 3 bases for V and 7 bases for J; bases not matched to a gene: 7. The DNA for the CDR3 is TGCGCCAGCAGCTGGGACGGGACAGGGGACCAGCCCCAGCATTTT. It yields the protein CASSWDGTGDQPQHF. Full variable domain (remainder filled in from reference TRBV5-1 and TRBJ1-5): KAGVTQTPRYLIKTRGQQVTLSCSPISGHRSVSWYQQTPGQGLQFLFEYFSETQRNKGNFPGRFSGRQFSNSRSEMNVSTLELGDSALYLCASSWDGTGDQPQHFGDGTRLSIL.

For the CDR3, the DNA is TGCAGCGTTGCACATCGTATTCGGGACTATGGCTACACCTTC. Its protein is CSVAHRIRDYGYTF. The V gene is TRBV29-1, the J gene TRBJ1-2, with D unresolved. V was clipped by 4 bases and J by 3 bases, with 15 bases between them. There are 14 residues in the CDR3. CDR1 is SQVTM and CDR2 is ANQGSEA in the germline V gene.